The rows below give T cell receptor beta chains drawn from one sample of a study of Graves' ophthalmopathy and Graves' hyperthyroidism. TCRdb reprocessed the multiplex PCR reads with MiXCR, giving one entry per CDR3 protein. The table shows some 750,000 distinct CDR3 sequences, with 40% occurring only once. The sequenced sample was peripheral blood. These TCRs come from an adult man with Graves' ophthalmopathy. Both conserved end residues are part of each CDR3. The D gene is left open where the match is weak. Where a row states a size, it is once, few, many or the class of an expanded clone; other rows omit it.

abundance: many; j_gene: TRBJ1-2; v_gene: TRBV14; len: 15; d_gene: NA; CDR3aa: CASSQVAAAVTGYTF; CDR3nt: TGTGCCAGCAGCCAAGTGGCAGCCGCGGTTACTGGCTACACCTTC
abundance: many; j_gene: TRBJ1-6; v_gene: TRBV10-2; len: 15; d_gene: NA; CDR3aa: CASIETSSYNSPLHF; CDR3nt: TGCGCCAGCATAGAGACCAGCTCCTATAATTCACCCCTCCACTTT
abundance: NA; j_gene: TRBJ1-4; v_gene: TRBV12-3/TRBV12-4; len: 16; d_gene: NA; CDR3aa: CASSLRGRVTNEKLFF; CDR3nt: TGTGCCAGCAGTTTACGGGGCAGGGTAACTAATGAAAAACTGTTTTTT
abundance: few; j_gene: TRBJ2-7; v_gene: TRBV4-3; len: 16; d_gene: TRBD2; CDR3aa: CASSPGRAASSYEQYF; CDR3nt: TGCGCCAGCAGCCCAGGGAGGGCGGCAAGCTCCTACGAGCAGTACTTC
abundance: NA; j_gene: TRBJ1-1; v_gene: TRBV10-2; len: 13; d_gene: NA; CDR3aa: CASVGAGDTEAFF; CDR3nt: TGCGCCAGCGTAGGGGCAGGGGACACTGAAGCTTTCTTT
abundance: few; j_gene: TRBJ2-2; v_gene: TRBV25-1; len: 18; d_gene: TRBD2; CDR3aa: CASSQVPGLAGEAGELFF; CDR3nt: TGCGCCAGCAGTCAAGTACCGGGACTAGCGGGAGAGGCCGGGGAGCTGTTTTTT
abundance: few; j_gene: TRBJ2-7; v_gene: TRBV20-1; len: 15; d_gene: NA; CDR3aa: CSARSGLPGRYEQYF; CDR3nt: TGCAGTGCTAGATCTGGACTACCAGGGAGGTACGAGCAGTACTTC
abundance: many; j_gene: TRBJ1-1; v_gene: TRBV7-8; len: 13; d_gene: TRBD1; CDR3aa: CASSSDRVTEAFF; CDR3nt: TGTGCCAGCAGCTCGGACAGGGTCACTGAAGCTTTCTTT
abundance: many; j_gene: TRBJ1-5; v_gene: TRBV25-1; len: 15; d_gene: NA; CDR3aa: CASSGIEVDNQPQHF; CDR3nt: TGTGCCAGCAGTGGGATAGAGGTGGACAATCAGCCCCAGCATTTT
abundance: few; j_gene: TRBJ2-7; v_gene: TRBV5-1; len: 15; d_gene: TRBD2; CDR3aa: CASSLGLAVLYEQYF; CDR3nt: TGCGCCAGCAGCTTGGGACTAGCGGTTTTATACGAGCAGTACTTC
abundance: NA; j_gene: TRBJ1-2; v_gene: TRBV11-2; len: 15; d_gene: TRBD1; CDR3aa: CASIKTGGLNYGYTF; CDR3nt: TGTGCCAGCATCAAGACAGGGGGCCTCAACTATGGCTACACCTTC
abundance: NA; j_gene: TRBJ1-6; v_gene: TRBV25-1; len: 14; d_gene: NA; CDR3aa: CALNYGTYNSPLHF; CDR3nt: TGTGCCCTCAACTACGGGACCTATAATTCACCCCTCCACTTT